This is a list of T cell receptor beta chains from one sample in a study of OX40 agonist ivuxolimab in advanced cancers. The protocol was immunoSEQ multiplex PCR, while the TCRdb copy is restricted to in-frame clones and leaves out a portion. The sample contains tens of thousands of clones, about 85% of which appear only once. This specimen consisted of CD4+ or CD8+ T cells sorted from blood, obtained in a trial of the OX40 agonist ivuxolimab. These receptors all stem from an adult with an advanced solid tumor such as melanoma, head and neck, liver or kidney cancer. Each CDR3 is given with its conserved first and last residue. D genes are given only for firm matches. Size is stated for part of the rows, as once, few or many counts, or as a class when the clone is expanded.

J: TRBJ1-1
size: .
D: .
V: TRBV6-1
DNA: TGTGCCAGCAGCGTGGGACATATGAACACTGAAGCTTTCTTT
CDR3: CASSVGHMNTEAFF

J: TRBJ1-6
size: .
D: .
V: TRBV19
DNA: TGTGCCAGTAGTATAGATCTGGGGATTGGGACACCCCTCCACTTT
CDR3: CASSIDLGIGTPLHF

J: TRBJ2-5
size: .
D: .
V: TRBV2
DNA: TGTGCCAGCAGTGTAGGGAGAAACAAAGAGACCCAGTACTTC
CDR3: CASSVGRNKETQYF

J: TRBJ2-5
size: .
D: .
V: TRBV4-1
DNA: TGCGCCAGCAGCCCTCCGGGACGGCTGAAAGAGACCCAGTACTTC
CDR3: CASSPPGRLKETQYF

J: TRBJ1-1
size: .
D: .
V: TRBV28
DNA: TGTGCCAGCAAGGAAGGAGGACGCATGAACACTGAAGCTTTCTTT
CDR3: CASKEGGRMNTEAFF

J: TRBJ2-7
size: .
D: TRBD2
V: TRBV27
DNA: TGTGCCAGCAGTTCCTTTGCGGGGGTCTACGAGCAGTACTTC
CDR3: CASSSFAGVYEQYF

J: TRBJ2-3
size: .
D: .
V: TRBV19
DNA: TGTGCCAGTAGGCGGGGTAGCACAGATACGCAGTATTTT
CDR3: CASRRGSTDTQYF

J: TRBJ2-5
size: .
D: .
V: TRBV5-5
DNA: TGTGCCAGCAGCTTGATTGGTACCACGGGCGGCCAAGAGACCCAGTACTTC
CDR3: CASSLIGTTGGQETQYF

J: TRBJ2-3
size: .
D: TRBD2
V: TRBV6-1
DNA: TGTGCCAGCAGTGGTCGAGGCATCCTAGCGGGGGGATCCTCAGATACGCAGTATTTT
CDR3: CASSGRGILAGGSSDTQYF

J: TRBJ1-5
size: .
D: TRBD1
V: TRBV19
DNA: TGTGCCAGTAATACACAGGGGCAGGGCACCCAGCCCCAGCATTTT
CDR3: CASNTQGQGTQPQHF

J: TRBJ1-1
size: .
D: .
V: TRBV11-2
DNA: TGTGCCAGCAGCCACGCTTACACTGAAGCTTTCTTT
CDR3: CASSHAYTEAFF

J: TRBJ2-7
size: .
D: TRBD1
V: TRBV5-4
DNA: TGTGCCAGCAGCTTGGGGAGGGACAGGGGGCGCGAGGAAACCTACGAGCAGTACTTC
CDR3: CASSLGRDRGREETYEQYF

J: TRBJ1-2
size: once
D: .
V: TRBV7-6
DNA: TGTGCCAGCAGCACCGGGATTCGGGATGGCTACACCTTC
CDR3: CASSTGIRDGYTF

J: TRBJ2-1
size: .
D: .
V: TRBV5-4
DNA: TGTGCCAGCAGCTTGGCCCACTACAATGAGCAGTTCTTC
CDR3: CASSLAHYNEQFF

J: TRBJ1-1
size: .
D: .
V: TRBV5-1
DNA: TGCGCCAGCAGCTCCCAACCCAGGGGCGACTACACTGAAGCTTTCTTT
CDR3: CASSSQPRGDYTEAFF

J: TRBJ1-4
size: once
D: TRBD1
V: TRBV9
DNA: TGTGCCAGCAGCGGGGACAGCTCTAATGAAAAACTGTTTTTT
CDR3: CASSGDSSNEKLFF

J: TRBJ1-6
size: .
D: .
V: TRBV16
DNA: TGTGCCAGCAGCCAATCCGGGTTTTTTAGTTCACCCCTCCACTTT
CDR3: CASSQSGFFSSPLHF

J: TRBJ2-7
size: few
D: .
V: TRBV27
DNA: TGTGCCAGCAGTCACATACAGGATTTTCGGTACTTC
CDR3: CASSHIQDFRYF

J: TRBJ1-2
size: .
D: .
V: TRBV7-8
DNA: TGTGCCAGCAGCTTAAACAACGGGCCCTATGGCTACACCTTC
CDR3: CASSLNNGPYGYTF

J: TRBJ1-2
size: .
D: .
V: TRBV5-4
DNA: TGTGCCAGCAGGGACGGGGTCCGCTATGACTACACCTTC
CDR3: CASRDGVRYDYTF

J: TRBJ2-2
size: .
D: .
V: TRBV5-1
DNA: TGCGCCAGCAGCTTGAACGGGGGGCAGAACACCGGGGAGCTGTTTTTT
CDR3: CASSLNGGQNTGELFF

J: TRBJ1-3
size: .
D: .
V: TRBV11-2
DNA: TGTGCCAGCAGCCTTACTCCTTTTTCGGGAGGAAACACCATATATTTT
CDR3: CASSLTPFSGGNTIYF

J: TRBJ2-5
size: .
D: .
V: TRBV12-5
DNA: TGTGCTAGTGCCTCGACCGGAGGCTATAAAGAGACCCAGTACTTC
CDR3: CASASTGGYKETQYF

J: TRBJ1-4
size: .
D: TRBD1
V: TRBV5-1
DNA: TGCGCCAGCAGCTTGGAGACAGGGAAGGGTGAAAAACTGTTTTTT
CDR3: CASSLETGKGEKLFF

J: TRBJ2-3
size: few
D: .
V: TRBV18
DNA: TGTGCCAGCTCACCACTTTCAGCGAGGACAGATACGCAGTATTTT
CDR3: CASSPLSARTDTQYF

J: TRBJ2-1
size: .
D: TRBD2
V: TRBV27
DNA: TGTGCCAGCGGCGGCCGACCACTAGCGGGGGGGCCATCCTACAATGAGCAGTTCTTC
CDR3: CASGGRPLAGGPSYNEQFF

J: TRBJ2-4
size: .
D: TRBD1
V: TRBV10-1
DNA: TGCGCCAGCTCGACAGGGAGTCGAACGCTAGCCAAAAACATTCAGTACTTC
CDR3: CASSTGSRTLAKNIQYF

J: TRBJ1-1
size: .
D: .
V: TRBV5-1
DNA: TGCGCCAGCAGCTTATTCCGTTCGTCGGACAGAAACACTGAAGCTTTCTTT
CDR3: CASSLFRSSDRNTEAFF

J: TRBJ2-1
size: .
D: TRBD1
V: TRBV28
DNA: TGTGCCAGCAGTTTATCAGGACAGGGTAATGAGCAGTTCTTC
CDR3: CASSLSGQGNEQFF

J: TRBJ1-2
size: .
D: .
V: TRBV5-1
DNA: TGCGCCAGCAGCTTGGGGGCAGGGGAGGGCGGCTACACCTTC
CDR3: CASSLGAGEGGYTF

J: TRBJ2-7
size: .
D: TRBD1
V: TRBV19
DNA: TGTGCCAGTAGTATTCGGACAGGAGCCTACGAGCAGTACTTC
CDR3: CASSIRTGAYEQYF

J: TRBJ1-3
size: .
D: TRBD1
V: TRBV7-8
DNA: TGTGCCAGCAGCCAAAATCTTGGGACAGGGGACTCTGGAAACACCATATATTTT
CDR3: CASSQNLGTGDSGNTIYF

J: TRBJ2-7
size: .
D: TRBD1
V: TRBV6-5
DNA: TGTGCCAGCCGCACTACAGGGGGATCCTACGAGCAGTACTTC
CDR3: CASRTTGGSYEQYF

J: TRBJ2-2
size: .
D: .
V: TRBV18
DNA: TGTGCCAGCTCACCATCTTCGGGGGTGGCGAACACCGGGGAGCTGTTTTTT
CDR3: CASSPSSGVANTGELFF

J: TRBJ1-2
size: .
D: TRBD1
V: TRBV7-3
DNA: TGTGCCAGCAGTTCTGACAGGGATTCAATTAGCTACACCTTC
CDR3: CASSSDRDSISYTF

J: TRBJ1-1
size: .
D: .
V: TRBV12-5
DNA: TGTGCTAGTGGCCTAAACGCAGGGAGAACTGAAGCTTTCTTT
CDR3: CASGLNAGRTEAFF

J: TRBJ1-4
size: .
D: .
V: TRBV4-1
DNA: TGCGCCAGCAGCGATAAGTGGCAAAACACTAATGAAAAACTGTTTTTT
CDR3: CASSDKWQNTNEKLFF

J: TRBJ1-1
size: .
D: .
V: TRBV29-1
DNA: TGCAGCGTTGGACAGGCGAACACTGAAGCTTTCTTT
CDR3: CSVGQANTEAFF

J: TRBJ2-3
size: once
D: .
V: TRBV29-1
DNA: TGCAGCGTTGCGACCGACAACCCCACAGATACGCAGTATTTT
CDR3: CSVATDNPTDTQYF

J: TRBJ1-1
size: .
D: .
V: TRBV18
DNA: TGTGCCAGCTCACCACCCCGGGGTCTCGTGAACACTGAAGCTTTCTTT
CDR3: CASSPPRGLVNTEAFF

J: TRBJ1-3
size: .
D: .
V: TRBV18
DNA: TGTGCCAGCTCACCACAGGGAACAGGAAACACCATATATTTT
CDR3: CASSPQGTGNTIYF

J: TRBJ2-5
size: once
D: TRBD2
V: TRBV7-2
DNA: TGTGCCAGCAGCCGGGGACTAGCGGGGGGACAAGAGACCCAGTACTTC
CDR3: CASSRGLAGGQETQYF

J: TRBJ1-5
size: .
D: TRBD1
V: TRBV6-5
DNA: TGTGCCAGCAGCACCGACAGGGGAGGCAATCAGCCCCAGCATTTT
CDR3: CASSTDRGGNQPQHF

J: TRBJ1-5
size: once
D: TRBD1
V: TRBV18
DNA: TGTGCCAGCTCACCCGGACAGGGTAATCAGCCCCAGCATTTT
CDR3: CASSPGQGNQPQHF

J: TRBJ1-1
size: .
D: .
V: TRBV7-6
DNA: TGTGCCAGCAGCTCGGGCCTGAACACTGAAGCTTTCTTT
CDR3: CASSSGLNTEAFF

J: TRBJ1-5
size: .
D: .
V: TRBV6-6
DNA: TGTGCCAGCAGGCTATCGGCCAATAGCAATCAGCCCCAGCATTTT
CDR3: CASRLSANSNQPQHF

J: TRBJ2-1
size: .
D: .
V: TRBV6-6
DNA: TGTGCCAGCAGTTACGTCCGGACAAACATTTACAATGAGCAGTTCTTC
CDR3: CASSYVRTNIYNEQFF

J: TRBJ2-2
size: .
D: .
V: TRBV6-1
DNA: TGTGCCAGCAGTGAACTGGGGGCGAACACCGGGGAGCTGTTTTTT
CDR3: CASSELGANTGELFF

J: TRBJ2-7
size: .
D: .
V: TRBV7-2
DNA: TGTGCCAGCAGTCTCACCTACGAGCAGTACTTC
CDR3: CASSLTYEQYF

J: TRBJ1-5
size: .
D: TRBD1
V: TRBV19
DNA: TGTGCCAGTAGTCCTAGGACAGGGCCGTCCTCCAAGCCCCAGCATTTT
CDR3: CASSPRTGPSSKPQHF

J: TRBJ2-3
size: .
D: TRBD2
V: TRBV9
DNA: TGTGCCAGCAGCCCAGGGACTAGCGGGGGACCTTATTTT
CDR3: CASSPGTSGGPYF

J: TRBJ1-3
size: .
D: .
V: TRBV18
DNA: TGTGCCAGCTCACCAAATCCTCCAGGGCCAACCTCTGGAAACACCATATATTTT
CDR3: CASSPNPPGPTSGNTIYF

J: TRBJ1-5
size: .
D: .
V: TRBV2
DNA: TGTGCCAGTACGCCACAAAGCAATCAGCCCCAGCATTTT
CDR3: CASTPQSNQPQHF